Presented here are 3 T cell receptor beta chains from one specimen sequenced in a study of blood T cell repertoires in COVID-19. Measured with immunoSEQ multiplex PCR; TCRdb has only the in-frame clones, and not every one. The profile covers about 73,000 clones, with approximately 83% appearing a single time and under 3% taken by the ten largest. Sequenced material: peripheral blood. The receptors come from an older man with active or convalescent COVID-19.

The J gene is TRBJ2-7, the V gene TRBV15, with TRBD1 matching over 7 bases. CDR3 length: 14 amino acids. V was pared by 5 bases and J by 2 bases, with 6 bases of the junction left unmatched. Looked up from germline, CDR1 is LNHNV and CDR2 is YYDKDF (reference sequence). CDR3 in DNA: TGTGCCACCAGCCTCAGGGGGACAGCCTACGAGCAGTACTTC. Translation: CATSLRGTAYEQYF.

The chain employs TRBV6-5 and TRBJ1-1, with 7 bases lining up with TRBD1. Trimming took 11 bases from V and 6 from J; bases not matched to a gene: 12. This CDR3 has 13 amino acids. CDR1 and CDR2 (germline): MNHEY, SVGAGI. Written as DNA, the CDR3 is TGTGCCGGCCAGACAGGGTCGGGGGCTGAAGCTTTCTTT. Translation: CAGQTGSGAEAFF.

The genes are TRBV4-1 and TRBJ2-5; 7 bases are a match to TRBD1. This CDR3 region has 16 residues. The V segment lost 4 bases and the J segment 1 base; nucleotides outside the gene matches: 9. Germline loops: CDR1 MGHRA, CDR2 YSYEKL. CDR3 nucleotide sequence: TGCGCCAGCAGCCTTACCGGGACAGCCAGCCAAGAGACCCAGTACTTC. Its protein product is CASSLTGTASQETQYF.